This TCR beta chain was recorded in a study of Tregs in tolerant kidney transplant recipients. Notes on the study in general: In tolerant patients, donor-specific Tregs outgrew total Tregs, suggesting antigen-driven expansion. Validation in larger populations is needed because few patients were studied.

Related graft donors supplied nonmyeloablative bone marrow transplants, and mixed chimerism was transient. CD4+CD25+CD127- Tregs, CD4+CD25- non-Tregs, CD4 and CD8 cells were sorted. The protocol was immunoSEQ multiplex PCR, while the TCRdb copy is restricted to in-frame clones and leaves out a portion. Of tens of thousands of clones detected, roughly 91% appear once; the ten largest clones hold more than 1.5%. Germline CDR1 and CDR2: SGHAT and FQNNGV. The CDR3 consists of 16 residues. Trimming took 1 base from V and 4 from J, leaving 14 bases between them. This clone was seen just once. Its antigen is currently unknown.

The receptor was derived from a human patient who received a combined kidney and bone marrow transplant. Some T cells may arise from the graft donor. V and J are TRBV11-2 and TRBJ1-3; the D gene is possibly TRBD1 (5 bases). Sequenced here: CD4+ T cells from blood (PBMCs), sampled 24 months after the transplant. The CDR3 region is CASSLARAGHGNTIYF. The CDR3 DNA is TGTGCCAGCAGCTTAGCTCGGGCAGGGCACGGAAACACCATATATTTT.